This TCR beta chain emerged from a study of T cell repertoires in cytomegalovirus infection. Turning to the study itself: Public TCR beta signatures indicated both CMV infection and matching HLA type. Study-wide results and limits: The ex vivo response showed dominance by HLA-C-restricted CMV-specific TCR beta clonotypes.

A note on this clonotype: Its antigen remains unknown.

Using its own MiXCR run on the reads, TCRdb lists one record per CDR3 protein. This table has 250,000 to 300,000 distinct CDR3 sequences, over 20% appearing once. V was clipped by 4 bases and J by 9 bases; unmatched bases: 11. The CDR3 has 14 residues. Germline V lookup: CDR1 SQVTM, CDR2 ANQGSEA. J is TRBJ2-5 and V is TRBV29-1, with TRBD1 matching 10 bases. The sample comprised PBMCs. This receptor was taken from a human donor in good health (CMV status not recorded). Some clones in this sample may be carry-over from other donors' samples. The CDR3 spells CSVVGDRGTMAQYF. CDR3 coding DNA: TGCAGCGTTGTCGGGGACAGGGGTACGATGGCCCAGTACTTC.